This record looks at one T cell receptor (beta chain) sequence and its context. Its antigen remains unidentified. The method was immunoSEQ multiplex PCR; TCRdb's version includes in-frame clones alone and lacks a portion of them. The data contain roughly 350,000 clones, 80% to 90% of them singletons. The ends lost 4 bases at V and 5 bases at J; junction bases unmatched: 6. Germline CDR1 reads MNHEY; CDR2 reads SMNVEV (reference sequence). This CDR3 has 15 residues. This entry belongs to a study of Ad26.COV2.S vaccination and SARS-CoV-2 variants. Whole-study results and caveats: TCR breadth and depth analyses may have underestimated total T cell responses.

Documented treatment: 19 received Ad26.COV2.S at low or high dose, single or two shots; 5 received placebo; per-sample allocation not given. Samples came from day 63 after the first vaccine or placebo injection. The sequencing here drew on peripheral blood, taken in a trial of Ad26.COV2.S vaccine versus placebo. The gene calls are TRBV27 and TRBJ1-1, with TRBD1 matching over 11 bases. This clonotype was obtained from a person between 18 and 65 years old who received the Ad26.COV2.S COVID-19 vaccine or a placebo. The CDR3 sequence: CASSSADRGRTEAFF. In DNA, the CDR3 is TGTGCCAGCAGTTCTGCGGACAGGGGGCGGACTGAAGCTTTCTTT.